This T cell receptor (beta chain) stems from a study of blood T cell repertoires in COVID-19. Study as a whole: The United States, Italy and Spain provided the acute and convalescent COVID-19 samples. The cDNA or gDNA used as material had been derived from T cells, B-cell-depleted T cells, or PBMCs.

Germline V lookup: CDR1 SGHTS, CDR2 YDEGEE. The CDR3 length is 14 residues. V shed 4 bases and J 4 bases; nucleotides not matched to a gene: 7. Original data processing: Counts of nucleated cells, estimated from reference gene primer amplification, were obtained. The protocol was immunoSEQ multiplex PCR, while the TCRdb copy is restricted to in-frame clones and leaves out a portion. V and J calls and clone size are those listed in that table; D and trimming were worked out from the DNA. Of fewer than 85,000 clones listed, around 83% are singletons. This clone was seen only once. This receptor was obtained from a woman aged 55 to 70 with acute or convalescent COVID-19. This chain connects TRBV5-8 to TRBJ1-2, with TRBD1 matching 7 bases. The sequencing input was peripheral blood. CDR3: CASSGGQAGYGYTF. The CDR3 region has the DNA TGTGCCAGCAGCGGCGGACAGGCGGGCTATGGCTACACCTTC.